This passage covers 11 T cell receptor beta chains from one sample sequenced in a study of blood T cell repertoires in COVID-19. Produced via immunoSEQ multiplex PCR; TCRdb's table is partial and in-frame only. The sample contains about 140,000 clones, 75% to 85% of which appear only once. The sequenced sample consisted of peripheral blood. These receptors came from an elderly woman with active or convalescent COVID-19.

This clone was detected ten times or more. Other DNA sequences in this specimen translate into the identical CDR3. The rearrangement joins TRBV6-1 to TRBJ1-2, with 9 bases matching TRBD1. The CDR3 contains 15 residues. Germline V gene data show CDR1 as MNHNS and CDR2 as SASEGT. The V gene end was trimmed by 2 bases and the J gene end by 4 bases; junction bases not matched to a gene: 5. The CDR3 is CASSERGDRVYGYTF. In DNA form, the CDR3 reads TGTGCCAGCAGTGAAAGGGGGGACAGGGTCTATGGCTACACCTTC.

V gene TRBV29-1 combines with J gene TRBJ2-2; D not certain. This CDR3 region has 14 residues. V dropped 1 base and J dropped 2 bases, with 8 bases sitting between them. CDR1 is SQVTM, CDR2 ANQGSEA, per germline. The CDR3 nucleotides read TGCAGCGTTGAAGTTAGTCGAAACACCGGGGAGCTGTTTTTT. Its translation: CSVEVSRNTGELFF.

As DNA, the CDR3 is TGTGCCACCAGCAGAGATAGTATTGGGACAGGGGCTAACTATGGCTACACCTTC. Protein: CATSRDSIGTGANYGYTF. The chain combines TRBV15 with TRBJ1-2, with TRBD1 matching over 10 bases. J lost 0 bases, V lost 0 bases, and 7 bases had no gene match. There are 18 residues in the CDR3. Germline values: CDR1 LNHNV, CDR2 YYDKDF (reference sequence).

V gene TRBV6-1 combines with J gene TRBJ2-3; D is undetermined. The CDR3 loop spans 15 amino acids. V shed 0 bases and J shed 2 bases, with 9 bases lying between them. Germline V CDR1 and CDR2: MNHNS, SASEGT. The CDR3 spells CASSEAMHYTDTQYF. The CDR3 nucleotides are TGTGCCAGCAGTGAAGCGATGCACTACACAGATACGCAGTATTTT.

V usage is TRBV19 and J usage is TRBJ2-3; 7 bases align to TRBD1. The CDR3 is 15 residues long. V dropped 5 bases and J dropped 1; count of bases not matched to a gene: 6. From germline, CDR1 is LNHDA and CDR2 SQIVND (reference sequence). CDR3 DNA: TGTGCCAGTAGTTTCCGGGACAGTCGCACAGATACGCAGTATTTT. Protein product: CASSFRDSRTDTQYF.

The CDR3 is CASSLVGRREETQYF. The CDR3 bases are TGTGCCAGCAGCTTGGTAGGGAGGCGCGAGGAGACCCAGTACTTC. The V and J genes are TRBV5-6 and TRBJ2-5; TRBD2 might be the D (6 bases). Trimming pared 0 bases from V and 5 bases from J, leaving 14 bases between. CDR3 length: 15 residues. Germline V gene data show CDR1 as SGHDT and CDR2 as YYEEEE.

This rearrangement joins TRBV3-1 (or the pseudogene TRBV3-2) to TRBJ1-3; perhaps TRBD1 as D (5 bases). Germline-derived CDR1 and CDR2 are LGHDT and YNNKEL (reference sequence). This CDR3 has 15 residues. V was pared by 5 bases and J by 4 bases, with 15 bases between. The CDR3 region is CASSTQVRTGNTIYF. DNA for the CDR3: TGTGCCAGCAGCACACAGGTCCGGACGGGAAACACCATATATTTT.

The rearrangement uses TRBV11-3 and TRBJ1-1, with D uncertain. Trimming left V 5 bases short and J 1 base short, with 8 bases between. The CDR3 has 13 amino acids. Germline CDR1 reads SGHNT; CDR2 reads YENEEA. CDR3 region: CASSLTWNTEAFF. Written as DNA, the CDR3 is TGTGCCAGCAGCCTGACATGGAACACTGAAGCTTTCTTT.

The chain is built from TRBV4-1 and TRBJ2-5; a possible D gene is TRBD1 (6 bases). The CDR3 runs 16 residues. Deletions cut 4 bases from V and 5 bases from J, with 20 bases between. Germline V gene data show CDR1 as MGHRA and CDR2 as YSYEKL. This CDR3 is CASSPRDTPTRETQYF. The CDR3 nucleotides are TGCGCCAGCAGCCCACGGGACACCCCAACACGGGAGACCCAGTACTTC.

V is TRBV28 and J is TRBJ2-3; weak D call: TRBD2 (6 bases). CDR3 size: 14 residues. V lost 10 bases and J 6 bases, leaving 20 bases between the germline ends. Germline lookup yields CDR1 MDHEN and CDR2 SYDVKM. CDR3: CATRPYMEGDTQYF. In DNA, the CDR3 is TGTGCCACCCGCCCCTACATGGAGGGGGATACGCAGTATTTT. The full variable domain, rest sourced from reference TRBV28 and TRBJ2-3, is DVKVTQSSRYLVKRTGEKVFLECVQDMDHENMFWYRQDPGLGLRLIYFSYDVKMKEKGDIPEGYSVSREKKERFSLILESASTNQTSMYLCATRPYMEGDTQYFGPGTRLTVL.

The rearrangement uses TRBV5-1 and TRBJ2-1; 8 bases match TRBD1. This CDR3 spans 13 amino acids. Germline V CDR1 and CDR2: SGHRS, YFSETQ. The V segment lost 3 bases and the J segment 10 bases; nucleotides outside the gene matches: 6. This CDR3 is CASSYGQGLEQFF. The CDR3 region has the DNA TGCGCCAGCAGCTACGGACAGGGTCTAGAGCAGTTCTTC. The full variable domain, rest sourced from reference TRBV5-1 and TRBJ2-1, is KAGVTQTPRYLIKTRGQQVTLSCSPISGHRSVSWYQQTPGQGLQFLFEYFSETQRNKGNFPGRFSGRQFSNSRSEMNVSTLELGDSALYLCASSYGQGLEQFFGPGTRLTVL.